This T cell receptor (beta chain) came from a study of shared clonotypes between healthy human individuals. This clone has a handful of counts. The sample carries other DNA sequences with the same CDR3. This CDR3 region has 14 residues. Per the germline V gene, CDR1 is LNHDA and CDR2 is SQIVND (reference sequence). V dropped 4 bases and J dropped 2; count of bases not matched to a gene: 2. Clones were read by immunoSEQ multiplex PCR, and TCRdb kept only the in-frame ones, dropping some. The sample yields under 1,100,000 clones, approximately 76% seen once. The gene calls are TRBV19 and TRBJ1-5; 7 bases line up with TRBD1. The sequence came from a man in his late teens or twenties in good health. Material for sequencing was memory CD4+ T cells sorted from blood. Subset reported: CD45RA-negative fraction. CDR3 loop: CASSTDRGNQPQHF. The DNA of the CDR3 is TGTGCCAGTAGTACCGACAGGGGCAATCAGCCCCAGCATTTT.